A selection of T cell receptor beta chains follows, all from one sample in a study of naive and memory T cell subsets. TCRdb re-derived calls from the UMI-ligation and nested PCR reads in MiXCR, one entry per CDR3 protein. The table records approximately 82,000 distinct CDR3 sequences, around 6.5% of them present only once. The sample taken for sequencing was central memory CD4+ T cells from blood. Receptor source: a human donor in good health. The CDR3 runs from the conserved cysteine through the conserved F or W. The order of the fields is D gene, J gene, V gene, CDR3 length, clone size, CDR3 DNA, CDR3 protein. A D gene is named only where the DNA matches it firmly. Some rows have no size entry. The others give once, few or many, or a class for an expanded clone.

>TRBD1|TRBJ1-3|TRBV25-1|17|many
TGTGCCAGCAGACCTCCGAGGGGACAGAGCTCTGGAAACACCATATATTTT
CASRPPRGQSSGNTIYF
>NA|TRBJ2-7|TRBV9|13|once
TGTGCCAGCAAAGGTGACACTTCCTCCGAGCAGTACTTC
CASKGDTSSEQYF
>NA|TRBJ2-4|TRBV18|14|many
TGTGCCAGCTCCCGGGACAGCGGGTGGGACATTCAGTACTTC
CASSRDSGWDIQYF
>TRBD2|TRBJ2-2|TRBV7-2|14|many
TGTGCCAGCAGCTTGCGGGAGAAGTCCGGGGAGCTGTTTTTT
CASSLREKSGELFF
>NA|TRBJ1-1|TRBV27|15|NA
TGTGCCAGCAGTTTAAAAAGAGGGGGTTTTACTGAAGCTTACTTT
CASSLKRGGFTEAYF
>NA|TRBJ2-5|TRBV5-5|13|few
TGTGCCAGCAGCGTGTTTTTGCGGGAGACCCAGTACTTC
CASSVFLRETQYF
>TRBD1|TRBJ1-1|TRBV7-3|15|many
TGTGCCAGCAGCCTAAACAGGGGGCCAGGCACTGAAGCTTTCTTT
CASSLNRGPGTEAFF
>NA|TRBJ2-7|TRBV6-2/TRBV6-3|13|many
TGTGCCAGCAGTTACTCGTTCCAGGGAGAGCAGTACTTC
CASSYSFQGEQYF
>NA|TRBJ1-6|TRBV5-5|13|few
TGTGCCAGCAGCTTGGAAACTTATTCACCCCTCCACTTT
CASSLETYSPLHF
>NA|TRBJ2-3|TRBV20-1|11|many
TGCAGCGTCCGGGGCACAGATACGCAGTATTTT
CSVRGTDTQYF
>TRBD1|TRBJ2-2|TRBV10-3|15|NA
TGTGCCATCAGTGAAGGGACAGCGAACACCGGGGAGCTGTTTTTT
CAISEGTANTGELFF
>NA|TRBJ2-1|TRBV12-3/TRBV12-4|14|many
TGTGCCAGCAGTTCCCGGACGGCCAACAATGAGCAGTTCTTC
CASSSRTANNEQFF
>NA|TRBJ2-3|TRBV7-2|15|many
TGTGCCAGCAGCTCGTATTGGGCGGAGACAGATACGCAGTATTTT
CASSSYWAETDTQYF
>NA|TRBJ2-3|TRBV5-6|16|few
TGTGCCAGCAGCGTAAGGGGGCGGGGTAACACAGATACGCAGTATTTT
CASSVRGRGNTDTQYF
>TRBD2|TRBJ2-2|TRBV12-3/TRBV12-4|16|many
TGTGCCACCCGACGGGGGGAAAGCGGGAGGCCCGGGGAGCTGTTTTTT
CATRRGESGRPGELFF
>TRBD2|TRBJ2-1|TRBV14|14|NA
TGTGCCAGCAGCCAATCGGGAGGGCCGGGCGAGCAGTTCTTC
CASSQSGGPGEQFF
>TRBD1|TRBJ2-7|TRBV20-1|15|many
TGCAGTGCTAGAAGTAGGACAGGGGATCCGTGGGAGCAGTACTTC
CSARSRTGDPWEQYF
>NA|TRBJ2-6|TRBV4-2|16|many
TGTGCCAGCAGCCAAGATTGGGGGACATGGGCCAACGTCCTGACTTTC
CASSQDWGTWANVLTF
>TRBD1|TRBJ2-3|TRBV10-3|16|NA
TGTGCCATCAGAGGTCAAGGGGGCCGGGGCACAGATACGCAGTATTTT
CAIRGQGGRGTDTQYF
>NA|TRBJ2-3|TRBV20-1|12|many
TGCAGTGCTAGGCTAGGCACAGATACGCAGTATTTT
CSARLGTDTQYF